A selection of T cell receptor beta chains follows, all from one sample in a study of T cells in Graves' hyperthyroidism and ophthalmopathy. TCRdb called the multiplex PCR reads again in MiXCR, with one record for every CDR3 protein. The table has more than 650,000 distinct CDR3 sequences, 14% seen once. Sequences were obtained from blood. These receptors were obtained from a young woman with Graves' hyperthyroidism. Each CDR3 is given without its conserved first and last residue.

v_gene,CDR3aa
TRBV19,ASSIDGRLNEQF
TRBV29-1,SVHRATGELF
TRBV13,ASSLRDRAEFGQF
TRBV28,ASSLFLSSGELF
TRBV12-5,ASGTAGVGAF
TRBV7-9,ASPRSAWGNVLT
TRBV12-3/TRBV12-4,ASSKVLAGDLHNEQF
TRBV28,ASSLWPGLGGNTIY
TRBV7-9,ASSFSQAGNTEAF
TRBV27,ASSAVSRLNEKLF
TRBV5-1,ASSSAGRDYNEQF
TRBV6-5,ASSYAGQGSYEQY
TRBV20-1,SARSPEGSSYNEQF
TRBV2,ASSEWGSGATNEKLF
TRBV20-1,SAVKAEGADTQY
TRBV20-1,SARDAGALNEKLF
TRBV4-1,ASSQAPYGTLGAF
TRBV6-2/TRBV6-3,ASSYRDRYQETQY
TRBV7-9,ASSAPGLSTDTQY
TRBV5-6,ASGLELDGTDPNTGELF
TRBV27,ASSSGAGELF
TRBV7-9,ASSSGGFNQPQH
TRBV20-1,SASPTGHYGYT
TRBV7-2,ASSLGLAGSSTDTQY
TRBV20-1,SARGLADTYNEQF
TRBV6-1,ASSSGTATGEQY
TRBV24-1,ATSDSTGEDTEAF